This entry features one TCR beta chain sequence. Its antigen is unknown. Sample-barcoded 5' priming and a J-beta primer mix drove a second PCR of roughly 7 to 11 cycles. In TCRdb, the 5' RACE reads were re-called with MiXCR into one record per CDR3 protein. This sample has about 2 million distinct CDR3 sequences, with 49% found just once. This sample is part of a study of blood T cells in healthy people across ages. The overall study: Capturing about one barcoded beta molecule per two T cells was achieved by template switching.

Study-wide results and limits: The recorded TCR beta diversity per million T cells decreased in a roughly linear manner with age.

CDR3 length equals 14 residues. Germline values: CDR1 MGHRA, CDR2 YSYEKL. J lost 4 bases, V lost 1 base, and 3 bases had no gene match. This receptor was obtained from a woman aged 40 to 49 in good health. Sequencing was performed on blood. This chain connects TRBV4-1 to TRBJ1-2, with 7 bases fitting TRBD1. CDR3 DNA: TGCGCCAGCAGCCAAGGGAGGACAGGCTATGGCTACACCTTC. The encoded protein is CASSQGRTGYGYTF.